This TCR beta chain was captured by sequencing in a study of blood T cell repertoires in COVID-19. This CDR3 spans 16 amino acids. Germline assignment: CDR1 SGHAT and CDR2 FQNNGV. After removal of 5 bases from V and 8 bases from J, the junction contained 8 bases not matched to a gene. Original handling: From reference gene primer amplification, estimates of nucleated cell counts were derived. The method was immunoSEQ multiplex PCR; TCRdb's version includes in-frame clones alone and lacks a portion of them. V, J and clone size derive from that table, while D and trimming were established from the DNA sequence. The sample contains 110,000 or so clones, around 85% of which appear only once.

J is TRBJ2-1 and V is TRBV11-2; TRBD2 matches 14 bases. This TCR derives from a human donor in a cohort sampled during active COVID-19. Sequenced input: peripheral blood. In DNA, the CDR3 is TGTGCCAGCAGCCCGCATGGACTAGCGGGGGGTGATGAGCAGTTCTTC. Translating gives CASSPHGLAGGDEQFF.